This T cell receptor beta chain was obtained from a study of T-cell memory formation after mild COVID-19. Overall study: The study found TCR clusters largely donor specific.

TCR alpha and TCR beta cDNA libraries carrying sample barcodes and UMIs were produced by 5'RACE using constant-segment primers. MiXCR was run by TCRdb on the 5' RACE reads, yielding one entry per CDR3 protein. This sample has roughly 99,000 distinct CDR3 sequences, with around 15% found just once. Trimming removed 8 bases at V and 0 bases at J, with 5 bases between. The CDR3 runs to 11 residues. Whole-study results and caveats: There was a balanced CD4/CD8 profile in clones contracting day 15 to 85, and later expanders leaned CD4+.

This clonotype was seen a handful of times. Its antigen is undetermined. The chain employs TRBV12-3 or TRBV12-4 and TRBJ2-7; D unclear. The sample consisted of PBMCs or a T cell subset sorted from them (not recorded which). The sequence came from a man younger than 35 who had mild COVID-19 (a few samples of this study predate the infection). Cell type and time point are not known. The CDR3 loop is CASSGSYEQYF. The CDR3 DNA reads as TGTGCCAGCTCGGGCTCCTACGAGCAGTACTTC.